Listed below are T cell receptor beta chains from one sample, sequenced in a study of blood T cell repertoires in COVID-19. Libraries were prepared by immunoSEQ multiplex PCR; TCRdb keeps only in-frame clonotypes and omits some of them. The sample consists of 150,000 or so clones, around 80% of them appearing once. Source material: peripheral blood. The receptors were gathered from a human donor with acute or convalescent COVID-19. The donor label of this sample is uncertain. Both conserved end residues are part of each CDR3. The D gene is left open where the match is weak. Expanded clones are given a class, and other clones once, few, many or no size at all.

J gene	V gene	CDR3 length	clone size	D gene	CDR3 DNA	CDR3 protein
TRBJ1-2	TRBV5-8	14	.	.	TGTGCCAGCAGCTTAGGGAGTCGGCTCTATGGCTACACCTTC	CASSLGSRLYGYTF
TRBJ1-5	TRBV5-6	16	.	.	TGTGCCAGCAGCTTTACAGGGCGAGGGGGCAATCAGCCCCAGCATTTT	CASSFTGRGGNQPQHF
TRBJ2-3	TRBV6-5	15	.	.	TGTGCCAGCATAGGGAGGGGGGCGCACGCGGATACGCAGTATTTT	CASIGRGAHADTQYF
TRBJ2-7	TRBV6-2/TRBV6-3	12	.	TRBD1	TGTGCCAGCAGCCGACAGGGACGCGAGCAGTACTTC	CASSRQGREQYF
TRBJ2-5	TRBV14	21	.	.	TGTGCCAGCAGCCAAGGGGCTGATCCCGGGACAAGTTGGAATACCCAAGAGACCCAGTACTTC	CASSQGADPGTSWNTQETQYF
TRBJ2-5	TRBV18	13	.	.	TGTGCCAGCTCACCCTTAGTCGGAGAGACCCAGTACTTC	CASSPLVGETQYF
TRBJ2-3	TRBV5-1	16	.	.	TGCGCCAGCAGCTTGGCCGAGCGTAAAAGTGGAGATACGCAGTATTTT	CASSLAERKSGDTQYF
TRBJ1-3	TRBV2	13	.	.	TGTGCCAGCAGTGGGACAGTACGAAACACCATATATTTT	CASSGTVRNTIYF
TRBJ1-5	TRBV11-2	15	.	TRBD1	TGTGCCAGCAGCTGGGACAGGGAGGAGAATCAGCCCCAGCATTTT	CASSWDREENQPQHF
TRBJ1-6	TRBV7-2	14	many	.	TGTGCCAGCAGCCTGAGACAGCAGAATTCACCCCTCCACTTT	CASSLRQQNSPLHF
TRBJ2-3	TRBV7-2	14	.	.	TGTGCCAGCAGCTTAGTTCGGTCCACAGATACGCAGTATTTT	CASSLVRSTDTQYF
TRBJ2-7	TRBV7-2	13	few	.	TGTGCCAGCAGCTTAGGTAGGGGATACGAGCAGTACTTC	CASSLGRGYEQYF
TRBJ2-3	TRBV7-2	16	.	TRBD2	TGTGCCAGCAAATCCCTAGGGAGCGGGGGCTCCGATACGCAGTATTTT	CASKSLGSGGSDTQYF
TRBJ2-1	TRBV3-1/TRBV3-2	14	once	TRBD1	TGTGCCAGCAGCCAAAGGGACAGTTACAATGAGCAGTTCTTC	CASSQRDSYNEQFF
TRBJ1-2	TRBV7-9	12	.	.	TGTGCCAGCAGCGCCGCGGACAGCGGCTACACCTTC	CASSAADSGYTF
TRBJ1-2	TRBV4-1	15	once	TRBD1	TGCGCCAGCAGCCAAGAGACAGGGGATGATAGTAGCTACACCTTC	CASSQETGDDSSYTF
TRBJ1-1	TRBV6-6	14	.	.	TGTGCCAGCAGTGAGGACAGCTTGAACACTGAAGCTTTCTTT	CASSEDSLNTEAFF
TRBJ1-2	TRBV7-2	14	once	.	TGTGCCAGCCAGGGTCAGTCTATGAACTATGGCTACACCTTC	CASQGQSMNYGYTF
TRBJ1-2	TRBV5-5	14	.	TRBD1	TGTGCCAGCAGCTCCGTACAGGGGGTCAATGGCTACACCTTC	CASSSVQGVNGYTF
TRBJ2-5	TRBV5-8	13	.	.	TGTGCCAGCAGCTTCCGCAGACAAGAGACCCAGTACTTC	CASSFRRQETQYF
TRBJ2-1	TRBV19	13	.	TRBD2	TGTGCCAGTAGGACTAGCAATTACAATGAGCAGTTCTTC	CASRTSNYNEQFF
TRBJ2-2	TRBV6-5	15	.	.	TGTGCCAGCAGGTGGGGGCGGGCGAACACCGGGGAGCTGTTTTTT	CASRWGRANTGELFF
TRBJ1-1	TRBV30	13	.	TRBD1	TGTGCCTGGACAAGACAGGGAAACACTGAAGCTTTCTTT	CAWTRQGNTEAFF
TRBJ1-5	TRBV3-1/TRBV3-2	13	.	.	TGTGCCAGCAGCCAACTCGGACAACGTCCCCAGCATTTT	CASSQLGQRPQHF
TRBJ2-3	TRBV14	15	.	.	TGTGCCAGCAGCCAAGATTGGTCACGGAGCGATACGCAGTATTTT	CASSQDWSRSDTQYF
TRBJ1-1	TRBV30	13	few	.	TGTGCCTGGAGTGTACCAGTCCTTACTGAAGCTTTCTTT	CAWSVPVLTEAFF
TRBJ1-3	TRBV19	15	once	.	TGTGCCAGTACCCCCGGCGACTTCACTGGAAACACCATATATTTT	CASTPGDFTGNTIYF
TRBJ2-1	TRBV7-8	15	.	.	TGTGCCAGCAGCGTCCGGAGGGGGCCGGGGAATGAGCAGTTCTTC	CASSVRRGPGNEQFF
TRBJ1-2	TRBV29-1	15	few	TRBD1	TGCAGCGTTGACGCGACAGGGGGGAGCTCTTTCGGCTACACCTTC	CSVDATGGSSFGYTF
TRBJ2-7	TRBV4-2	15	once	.	TGTGCCAGCAGCCAACTCCTAGCGCCAATGTACGAGCAGTACTTC	CASSQLLAPMYEQYF
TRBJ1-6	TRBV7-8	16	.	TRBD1	TGTGCCAGCAGCTTAGCCTCCGGGACAGGGGATTCACCCCTCCACTTT	CASSLASGTGDSPLHF
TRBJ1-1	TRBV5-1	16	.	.	TGCGCCAGCAGCTCGTTGGGCAGGGGCAGGAACACTGAAGCTTTCTTT	CASSSLGRGRNTEAFF
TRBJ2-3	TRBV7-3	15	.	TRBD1	TGTGCCAGCAGCTCAACAGGGGGTGCAAGGGATACGCAGTATTTT	CASSSTGGARDTQYF
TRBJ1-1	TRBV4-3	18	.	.	TGCGCCAGCAGCCAAGAAGGGCCCGAGGGGGGGAGGAACACTGAAGCTTTCTTT	CASSQEGPEGGRNTEAFF
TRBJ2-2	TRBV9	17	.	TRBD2	TGTGCCAGCAGCCCATATAGCGGGGGGGCGAACACCGGGGAGCTGTTTTTT	CASSPYSGGANTGELFF
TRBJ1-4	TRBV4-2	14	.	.	TGTGCCAGCAGCCAAGACTCCGGGAATGAAAAACTGTTTTTT	CASSQDSGNEKLFF
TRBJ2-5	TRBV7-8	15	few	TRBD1	TGTGCCAGCAGCTTAGGGGCAGGGGGCAGGGAGACCCAGTACTTC	CASSLGAGGRETQYF
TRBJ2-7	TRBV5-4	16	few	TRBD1	TGTGCCAGCAGCTTGGACGGGACAGGGAAAAGCTACGAGCAGTACTTC	CASSLDGTGKSYEQYF
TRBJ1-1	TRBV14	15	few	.	TGTGCCAGCAGCCAAGGTGGATTGTTAGCAGGAGGAGCTTTCTTT	CASSQGGLLAGGAFF
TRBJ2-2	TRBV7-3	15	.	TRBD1	TGTGCCAGCAGCTCACCAGGGGGTCTCACCGGGGAGCTGTTTTTT	CASSSPGGLTGELFF
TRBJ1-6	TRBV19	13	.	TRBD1	TGTGCCAGTCGGGACAGGGGGAGTTCACCCCTCCACTTT	CASRDRGSSPLHF